This T cell receptor beta chain emerged from a study of identical twins. Findings and caveats of the study: The study drew conclusions from cross-sectional statistical analysis, not from following the same donors. A partial confounding effect on zero-insertion analyses could come from invariant MAIT and iNKT cells.

This clonotype was observed a handful of times. Its antigen remains unidentified. V shed 0 bases, J shed 3 bases, and the junction held 4 bases outside the gene matches. The germline V gene has CDR1 MNHEY and CDR2 SVGAGI. The CDR3 consists of 15 residues. Using its own MiXCR run on the 5' RACE reads, TCRdb lists one record per CDR3 protein. The sample gives hundreds of thousands of distinct CDR3 sequences, 8.5% to 9.5% of which show up once; 6% to 8.5% is in the top ten. The same data also contributed to another study, on yellow fever vaccine responses in identical twins.

V gene TRBV6-5 combines with J gene TRBJ1-1, with 7 bases that match TRBD1. The sequenced sample consisted of CD8+ T cells sorted from blood. This receptor was taken from a woman aged 18-35 years in good health. CDR3 in amino acids: CASSYSTGRDTEAFF. Written as DNA, the CDR3 is TGTGCCAGCAGTTACTCGACAGGGCGGGACACTGAAGCTTTCTTT.